The rows below give T cell receptor beta chains drawn from one sample of a study of alternative splicing in chronic myeloid leukemia remission. TCRdb re-called the bulk RNA-seq reads; one entry per CDR3 protein, DNA not given. The table lists hundreds of distinct CDR3 sequences, nearly 95% of them singletons. Here the sequenced sample was PBMCs or total blood leukocytes (not recorded which), taken during remission. These receptors were obtained from an adult with chronic myeloid leukemia. CDR3s include the opening cysteine and the closing phenylalanine or tryptophan. Size is stated for part of the rows, as once, few or many counts, or as a class when the clone is expanded.

clone_size | j_call | v_call | cdr3_aa
NA | TRBJ2-7 | TRBV5-1 | CASSLGHRDSSYEQYF
NA | TRBJ2-1 | TRBV19 | CASSTGLLYNEQFF
NA | TRBJ2-5 | TRBV2 | CANSYQETQYF
once | TRBJ1-3 | TRBV20/OR9-2 | CSAREFGDSGNTIYF
NA | TRBJ2-6 | TRBV12-3/TRBV12-4 | CASSRSPGANVLTF
NA | TRBJ1-1 | TRBV7-2 | CASSLRGPLGDTEAFF
NA | TRBJ1-1 | TRBV19 | CASSIRRTEAFF
NA | TRBJ1-5 | TRBV15 | CATSRIQGPNQPQHF
NA | TRBJ1-6 | TRBV27 | CASSQDILNSPLHF
once | TRBJ1-1 | TRBV28 | CASRRTGGSGTEAFF
NA | TRBJ2-1 | TRBV19 | CASSEGQIEQFF
NA | TRBJ1-1 | TRBV9 | CASSVLGQGHTEAFF